This T cell receptor beta chain was captured in a study of T cell clonality in common variable immunodeficiency. Study conclusions and caveats: Compared with healthy controls, CVID subjects showed increased TCRbeta clonality, mostly in about a third. In common variable immunodeficiency, TCR beta chains reportedly carried fewer deletions and N-nucleotide insertions. CVID subjects shared fewer TCRbeta clones than healthy controls did.

The CDR3 runs to 16 residues. Germline-derived CDR1 and CDR2 are SGHRS and YFSETQ. Trimming took off 0 bases at V and 0 bases at J, with 10 bases between the two ends. This clone was observed many times. Antigen unknown. The observed sequence ends 3 residues before the CDR3 terminus, with the missing tail filled in from the germline J gene. Profiling relied on immunoSEQ multiplex PCR, and the TCRdb table lists in-frame clones only, not all of them. This sample comprises tens of thousands of clones, none seen once only. The chain uses TRBV5-1 and TRBJ2-1, with D perhaps matching TRBD2 (5 bases). This TCR derives from a person between 18 and 69 years old in good health. The sample was peripheral blood mononuclear cells. The CDR3 bases that were read are TGCGCCAGCAGCTTGGGGGCTAGCAGCTCCTACAATGAG. As protein: CASSLGASSSYNE. The full CDR3 sequence reads CASSLGASSSYNEQFF.